A single sample is the source of the 15 T cell receptor beta chains below, sequenced in a study of T-cell memory formation after mild COVID-19. TCRdb reanalysed the 5' RACE reads using MiXCR and keeps one entry per CDR3 protein. The table lists roughly 550,000 distinct CDR3 sequences, roughly 20% of them singletons, with approximately 12% in the top ten. Sequenced: PBMCs or a T cell subset sorted from them (not recorded which). Source of these receptors: an adult woman who had mild COVID-19 (a few samples of this study predate the infection). Cell type and time point are not known.

This chain uses TRBV5-6 with TRBJ2-7; 8 bases are a match to TRBD1. Germline V gives CDR1 SGHDT, CDR2 YYEEEE. The junction had 9 bases not matched to a gene; V was cut back by 7 bases and J by 6 bases. This CDR3 spans 13 amino acids. The CDR3 DNA reads TGTGCCAGCGTCTCTCCAGGGGGCGGCGAGCAGTACTTC. Protein: CASVSPGGGEQYF.

The V and J genes are TRBV5-1 and TRBJ2-1; the D gene is possibly TRBD2 (7 bases). V lost 1 base and J 9 bases, leaving 20 bases between the germline ends. The CDR3 covers 16 residues. The germline V gene encodes CDR1 SGHRS and CDR2 YFSETQ. The CDR3 is CASSLQLGGGRGEQFF. The CDR3 DNA reads TGCGCCAGCAGCTTGCAGTTAGGGGGAGGGCGAGGTGAGCAGTTCTTC.

The chain recombines TRBV5-1 with TRBJ2-7, with D possibly TRBD2 on 5 matching bases. Per the germline V gene, CDR1 is SGHRS and CDR2 is YFSETQ. Between the trimmed V and J ends, which lost 4 bases and 3 bases, there was a span of 17 bases. There are 15 residues in the CDR3. The CDR3 nucleotides are TGCGCCAGCAGCACTGGTCCCACCCGGGGCTACGAGCAGTACTTC. Protein sequence: CASSTGPTRGYEQYF.

The V call is TRBV14, the J call TRBJ2-7; the match to TRBD1 covers 7 bases. J was trimmed by 6 bases and V by 6 bases; bases with no gene match: 11. The CDR3 runs 14 residues. The V gene's germline CDR1 is SGHDN and CDR2 FVKESK. The CDR3 bases are TGTGCCAGCAGAAACACAGGGGCTCCTCGCGAGCAGTACTTC. It translates to CASRNTGAPREQYF. Variable domain in full (rest from reference TRBV14 and TRBJ2-7): EAGVTQFPSHSVIEKGQTVTLRCDPISGHDNLYWYRRVMGKEIKFLLHFVKESKQDESGMPNNRFLAERTGGTYSTLKVQPAELEDSGVYFCASRNTGAPREQYFGPGTRLTVT.

CDR3 sequence: CASSLEQSQDTQYF. The CDR3 bases are TGCGCCAGCAGCTTGGAACAGTCCCAAGATACGCAGTATTTT. The chain is built from TRBV5-1 and TRBJ2-3; D not resolved. V dropped 0 bases and J dropped 5 bases, with 10 bases sitting between them. The germline gives CDR1 SGHRS, CDR2 YFSETQ. The CDR3 consists of 14 residues.

This chain connects TRBV4-1 to TRBJ2-5, with 7 positions matching TRBD1. The CDR3 covers 15 residues. V trimming: 2 bases; J trimming: 2 bases; junction bases outside the gene matches: 5. Germline-derived CDR1 and CDR2 are MGHRA and YSYEKL. Here the CDR3 DNA reads TGCGCCAGCAGCCAACCCGGACAGGTACAAGAGACCCAGTACTTC. Translating gives CASSQPGQVQETQYF.

This clonotype was seen repeatedly, ten times or more. J is TRBJ1-1 and V is TRBV7-2; TRBD1 aligns across 9 bases. The CDR3 runs 16 residues. CDR1 is SGHTA, CDR2 FQGNSA, per germline. After removal of 5 bases from V and 4 bases from J, the junction contained 11 bases not matched to a gene. CDR3 DNA: TGTGCCAGCAGCCTCACCCCGACGACAGGGGGCACTGAAGCTTTCTTT. It translates to CASSLTPTTGGTEAFF. Filled out from reference TRBV7-2 and TRBJ1-1, the complete variable domain reads GAGVSQSPSNKVTEKGKDVELRCDPISGHTALYWYRQSLGQGLEFLIYFQGNSAPDKSGLPSDRFSAERTGGSVSTLTIQRTQQEDSAVYLCASSLTPTTGGTEAFFGQGTRLTVV.

The chain carries TRBV30 and TRBJ1-2, with TRBD1 identical over 9 bases. Looked up from germline, CDR1 is GTSNPN and CDR2 is SVGIG (reference sequence). The CDR3 is 13 residues long. V dropped 2 bases and J dropped 6; count of bases not matched to a gene: 4. In DNA, the CDR3 is TGTGCCTGGAGTCTGGACAGGGGCGATGGCTACACCTTC. The encoded protein is CAWSLDRGDGYTF.

This clonotype was picked up many times. This chain uses TRBV3-1 with TRBJ2-3; weak D call: TRBD1 (5 bases). Germline V gives CDR1 LGHDT, CDR2 YNNKEL (reference sequence). V dropped 3 bases and J dropped 3 bases, with 10 bases sitting between them. This CDR3 region has 14 residues. The CDR3 region has the DNA TGTGCCAGCAGCCACGGCAGGGTGACAGATACGCAGTATTTT. Its translation is CASSHGRVTDTQYF.

V usage is TRBV6-1 and J usage is TRBJ2-4; 7 bases align to TRBD2. Per the germline V gene, CDR1 is MNHNS and CDR2 is SASEGT. The ends lost 5 bases at V and 0 bases at J; junction bases unmatched: 7. The CDR3 runs to 16 residues. The CDR3 sequence is CASSTGGLLAKNIQYF. The CDR3 nucleotides read TGTGCCAGCAGTACCGGGGGGTTATTAGCCAAAAACATTCAGTACTTC.

Written as DNA, the CDR3 is TGTGCCAGCAGCCCGGGGGGAGGGCGCCATTGGTCTCAGCCCCAGCATTTT. Translating it yields CASSPGGGRHWSQPQHF. This chain links TRBV12-3 or TRBV12-4 with TRBJ1-5; D possibly corresponds to TRBD1 (5 bases). The CDR3 sequence is 17 residues long. Trimming took off 6 bases at V and 6 bases at J, with 24 bases between the two ends.

The chain employs TRBV4-1 and TRBJ2-7; D is ambiguous. Trimming cost V 0 bases and J 1 base, with 10 bases left between them. The CDR3 covers 15 residues. The germline V gene encodes CDR1 MGHRA and CDR2 YSYEKL. The CDR3 DNA reads TGCGCCAGCAGCCAAGAGGATACTTATTCCTACGAGCAGTACTTC. Translating it yields CASSQEDTYSYEQYF.

The table lists this clonotype with a few counts. The chain combines TRBV27 with TRBJ2-2; D is possibly TRBD1 or TRBD2 (5 bases each). V lost 5 bases, J lost 6 bases, and 13 bases lay in between. The length of the CDR3 is 14 residues. Germline assignment: CDR1 MNHEY and CDR2 SMNVEV (reference sequence). This chain's CDR3 is CASSAGTPPGELFF. CDR3 DNA: TGTGCCAGCAGTGCCGGGACCCCGCCCGGGGAGCTGTTTTTT.

The chain uses TRBV12-3 or TRBV12-4 and TRBJ1-1, with D uncertain. Trimming removed 6 bases from V and 5 bases from J, with 16 bases in between. This CDR3 has 14 amino acids. The CDR3, as DNA: TGTGCCAGCAGCCTAGGGCGATGGGAGACTGAAGCTTTCTTT. Residues: CASSLGRWETEAFF.

The chain uses TRBV7-9 and TRBJ1-2; the match to TRBD1 covers 11 bases. The CDR3 runs 18 residues. CDR1 is SEHNR, CDR2 FQNEAQ, per germline (reference sequence). Trimming at V came to 2 bases and at J to 8 bases, leaving 16 bases not matched to a gene. The CDR3 bases are TGTGCCAGCAGCTTATCGCGTCGTAGGACGGACAGGGGGCACGGCTACACCTTC. Translated: CASSLSRRRTDRGHGYTF.